A single sample gave rise to the 9 T cell receptor beta chains below, sequenced in a study of CD8 T cells in Susac syndrome (dated by TCRdb to the late 2010s). Library prep was done by the immunoSEQ multiplex PCR assay. RNA was extracted with the RNeasy kit and roughly 0.45 to 1 ug was reverse transcribed using random hexamers. TCRdb cleaned the public reads at Q25 with fastp, built clones with MiXCR and kept in-frame beta chains. Rows are combined by CDR3 protein, so each entry shows the most common genes and DNA. In all, the sample holds 400,000 to 550,000 distinct CDR3 sequences, and more than 70% of those were seen once. The ten largest account for about 0.12% of the sample. Source material: CD8+ T cells from PBMCs. The source is a human donor with multiple sclerosis.

The V call is TRBV19, the J call TRBJ2-5; the D gene could be TRBD1 or TRBD2 (7 bases each). V dropped 3 bases and J dropped 5 bases, with 25 bases sitting between them. The CDR3 has 18 residues. Germline loops: CDR1 LNHDA, CDR2 SQIVND (reference sequence). CDR3 region: CASSIGLDREGIRETQYF. The CDR3 DNA follows: TGTGCCAGTAGTATCGGGCTCGACAGGGAGGGGATCCGGGAGACCCAGTACTTC.

The chain combines TRBV11-2 with TRBJ2-1; 11 positions agree with TRBD2. Losses at the gene ends were 5 bases for V and 6 bases for J; bases not matched to a gene: 12. The CDR3 spans 17 residues. Looked up from germline, CDR1 is SGHAT and CDR2 is FQNNGV. CDR3 coding DNA: TGTGCCAGCAGCCCTATCTCCGGGACTAGCGGCCCCAATGAGCAGTTCTTC. This codes for CASSPISGTSGPNEQFF.

The J gene is TRBJ1-5, the V gene TRBV20-1, with 8 bases fitting TRBD1. J lost 0 bases, V lost 2 bases, and 12 bases had no gene match. The CDR3 spans 18 residues. Germline CDR1 is DFQATT and CDR2 is SNEGSKA (reference sequence). The CDR3 coding sequence is TGCAGTGCTAGACCTCTAACCGGGACAGGATATAGCAATCAGCCCCAGCATTTT. This translates into CSARPLTGTGYSNQPQHF.

The V call is TRBV5-1, the J call TRBJ1-5; D call uncertain. Germline loops: CDR1 SGHRS, CDR2 YFSETQ. The V and J ends lost 0 bases and 1 base respectively, with 5 bases between them. The CDR3 has 14 amino acids. The CDR3 DNA reads TGCGCCAGCAGCTTGGGTTTGAGCAATCAGCCCCAGCATTTT. Its translation: CASSLGLSNQPQHF.

The chain is built from TRBV12-3 or TRBV12-4 and TRBJ1-3, with D hard to call. Trimming cost V 8 bases and J 0 bases, with 14 bases left between them. The CDR3 has 15 amino acids. The CDR3: CASPRQTSSGNTIYF. The CDR3 DNA follows: TGTGCCAGCCCACGGCAGACCAGCTCTGGAAACACCATATATTTT.

The V call is TRBV2, the J call TRBJ2-7, with TRBD2 matching over 9 bases. This CDR3 contains 16 residues. The V segment lost 0 bases and the J segment 0 bases; nucleotides outside the gene matches: 3. Germline assignment: CDR1 SNHLY and CDR2 FYNNEI. The CDR3 bases are TGTGCCAGCAGTGAAGCTGTGACTAGCGGCTCCTACGAGCAGTACTTC. As protein: CASSEAVTSGSYEQYF.

This clonotype turned up a few times. The chain recombines TRBV6-5 with TRBJ1-1; weak D call: TRBD1 (6 bases). The V gene lost 2 bases and the J gene lost 4 bases, with 8 bases spanning the gap. CDR1 and CDR2 from the germline V gene are MNHEY and SVGAGI. The CDR3 consists of 13 residues. This CDR3 reads CASSYRGSTEAFF. The CDR3 region has the DNA TGTGCCAGCAGTTACAGGGGGAGCACTGAAGCTTTCTTT.

J is TRBJ1-1 and V is TRBV15, with 7 bases aligning to TRBD1. CDR1 LNHNV and CDR2 YYDKDF come from the germline V gene (reference sequence). Trimming removed 0 bases from V and 4 bases from J; junction bases left unmatched: 8. CDR3 size: 16 residues. This CDR3 is CATSRDSEGAFTEAFF. The CDR3 DNA is TGTGCCACCAGCAGAGATTCAGAGGGGGCGTTCACTGAAGCTTTCTTT. Drawing the rest from reference TRBV15 and TRBJ1-1, the complete variable domain is DAMVIQNPRYQVTQFGKPVTLSCSQTLNHNVMYWYQQKSSQAPKLLFHYYDKDFNNEADTPDNFQSRRPNTSFCFLDIRSPGLGDTAMYLCATSRDSEGAFTEAFFGQGTRLTVV.

The gene calls are TRBV25-1 and TRBJ1-2; 9 bases line up with TRBD1. The trim removed 5 bases at V and 4 bases at J, leaving 11 bases unmatched. Germline V gene data show CDR1 as MGHDK and CDR2 as SYGVNS. The CDR3 covers 16 residues. The CDR3 loop reads CASSSARTGVRYGYTF. The CDR3 DNA follows: TGTGCCAGCAGTTCGGCCCGGACAGGGGTGCGCTATGGCTACACCTTC.